The sample holds a few counts of the clone carrying this TCR beta chain. The antigen remains unidentified. The CDR3 extends 3 residues past the end of the read, so its final part is completed from the germline J gene. Here immunoSEQ multiplex PCR was the method, and the copy in TCRdb shows in-frame clones only, minus some. Listed here are tens of thousands of clones without any singletons, the top ten holding about 12%. Each donor provided about 4.5 to 8.5 ml of heparinized whole blood. The data belong to a study of T cell clonality in common variable immunodeficiency. General study points: T cell subpopulation sequencing would be needed to explain CVID clonality. Fewer deletions and N-nucleotide insertions were reportedly seen in common variable immunodeficiency TCR beta sequences.

This CDR3 comprises 16 residues. Germline CDR1 and CDR2: SGHTA and FQGTGA. The chain carries TRBV7-3 and TRBJ2-5; 9 bases are shared with TRBD2. Sequencing was carried out using peripheral blood mononuclear cells. This clonotype was obtained from a person aged 18 to 70 in good health. Incomplete CDR3 DNA: TGTGCCAGCAGCTTAAACACAGCGGGGGGCCCAGATACC. Encoded protein: CASSLNTAGGPDT. The whole CDR3 sequence reads CASSLNTAGGPDTQYF.